The following is a T cell receptor (beta chain) sequence with its context. Its cognate antigen is unknown. V dropped 2 bases and J dropped 2 bases, with 15 bases sitting between them. CDR3 length equals 15 residues. The germline V gene encodes CDR1 DFQATT and CDR2 SNEGSKA (reference sequence). The data are from a study of blood T cells in healthy people across ages. Findings and caveats of the study: Both naive CD4+ cell counts and diversity were greater in long-lived donors than in aged donors. Per million T cells, TCR beta diversity dropped roughly linearly as age increased.

Through a sample-barcoded 5' primer and a J-beta primer mix, a second PCR was run for about 6 to 11 cycles. TCRdb fed the 5' RACE reads into MiXCR, producing one record per CDR3 protein. The data contain around 1,000,000 distinct CDR3 sequences, 25% of them singletons. These data also featured in a second study, about T cells of mothers and their children.

The V call is TRBV20-1, the J call TRBJ1-1; maybe TRBD1 (6 bases). This TCR derives from a girl aged 2 to 10 in good health. The specimen sequenced was blood. The CDR3 protein is CSARLRTAPNTEAFF. CDR3 nucleotide sequence: TGCAGTGCTAGACTGAGGACAGCTCCAAACACTGAAGCTTTCTTT.